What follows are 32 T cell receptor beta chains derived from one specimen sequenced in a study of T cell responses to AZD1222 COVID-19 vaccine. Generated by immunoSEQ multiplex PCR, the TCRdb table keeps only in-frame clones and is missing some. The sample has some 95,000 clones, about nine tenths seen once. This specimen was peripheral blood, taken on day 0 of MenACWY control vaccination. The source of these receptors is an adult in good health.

CDR3 loop: CASSPQNSLSNQPQHF. The CDR3 DNA sequence: TGTGCCAGCTCACCACAGAACAGCCTTAGCAATCAGCCCCAGCATTTT. This chain connects TRBV18 to TRBJ1-5; D unresolved. This CDR3 is 16 amino acids long. Trimming left V 1 base short and J 0 bases short, with 10 bases between. CDR1 and CDR2 from the germline V gene are KGHSH and LQKENI.

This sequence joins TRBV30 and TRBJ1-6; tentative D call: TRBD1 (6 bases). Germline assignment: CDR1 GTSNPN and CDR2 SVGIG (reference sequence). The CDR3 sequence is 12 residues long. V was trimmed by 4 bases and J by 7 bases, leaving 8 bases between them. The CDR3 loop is CAWNRDNSPLHF. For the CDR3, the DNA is TGTGCCTGGAACAGGGACAATTCACCCCTCCACTTT.

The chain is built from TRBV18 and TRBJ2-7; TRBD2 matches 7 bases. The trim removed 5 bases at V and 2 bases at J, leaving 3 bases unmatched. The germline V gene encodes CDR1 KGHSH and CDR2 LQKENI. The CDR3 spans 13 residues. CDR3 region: CASSSGGPYEQYF. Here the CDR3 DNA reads TGTGCCAGCTCATCGGGGGGACCCTACGAGCAGTACTTC.

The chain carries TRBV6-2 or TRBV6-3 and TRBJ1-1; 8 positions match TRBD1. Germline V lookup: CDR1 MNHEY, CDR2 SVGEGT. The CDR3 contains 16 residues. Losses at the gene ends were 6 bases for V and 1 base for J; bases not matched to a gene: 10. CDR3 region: CASSVKSGGANTEAFF. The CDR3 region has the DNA TGTGCCAGCAGCGTAAAATCAGGGGGCGCGAACACTGAAGCTTTCTTT.

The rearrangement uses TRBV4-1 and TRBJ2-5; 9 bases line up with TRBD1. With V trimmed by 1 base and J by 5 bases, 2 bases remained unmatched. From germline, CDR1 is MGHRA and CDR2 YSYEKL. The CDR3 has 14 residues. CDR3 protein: CASSQGTGVETQYF. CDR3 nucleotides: TGCGCCAGCAGCCAAGGGACAGGGGTTGAGACCCAGTACTTC.

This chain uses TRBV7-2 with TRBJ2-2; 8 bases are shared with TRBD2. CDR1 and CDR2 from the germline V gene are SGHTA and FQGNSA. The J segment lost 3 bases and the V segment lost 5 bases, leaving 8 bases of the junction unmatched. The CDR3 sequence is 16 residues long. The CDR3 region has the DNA TGTGCCAGCAGCCCGTTGGCGGGGGGAGACACCGGGGAGCTGTTTTTT. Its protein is CASSPLAGGDTGELFF.

Here the CDR3 reads CASSYIQGQGYTF. In DNA form, the CDR3 reads TGTGCCAGCAGTTACATACAGGGGCAAGGCTACACCTTC. V and J are TRBV6-6 and TRBJ1-2; 7 bases agree with TRBD1. The CDR3 is 13 amino acids. V shed 2 bases and J 8 bases; nucleotides not matched to a gene: 5. From germline, CDR1 is MNHNY and CDR2 SVGAGI (reference sequence).

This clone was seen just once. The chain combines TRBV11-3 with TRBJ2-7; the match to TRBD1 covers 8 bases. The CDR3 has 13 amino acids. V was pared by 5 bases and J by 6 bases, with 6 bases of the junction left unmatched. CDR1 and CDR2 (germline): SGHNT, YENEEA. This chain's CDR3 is CASSRDRLGEQYF. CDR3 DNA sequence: TGTGCCAGCAGCAGGGACAGGTTGGGCGAGCAGTACTTC. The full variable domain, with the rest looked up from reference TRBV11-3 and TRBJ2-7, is EAGVVQSPRYKIIEKKQPVAFWCNPISGHNTLYWYLQNLGQGPELLIRYENEEAVDDSQLPKDRFSAERLKGVDSTLKIQPAELGDSAVYLCASSRDRLGEQYFGPGTRLTVT.

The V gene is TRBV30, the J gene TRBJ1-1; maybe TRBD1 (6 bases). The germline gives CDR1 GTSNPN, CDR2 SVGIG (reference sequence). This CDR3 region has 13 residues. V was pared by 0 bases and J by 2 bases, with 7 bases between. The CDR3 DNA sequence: TGTGCCTGGAGTGTAGGGGGTAACACTGAAGCTTTCTTT. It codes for CAWSVGGNTEAFF.

CDR3 amino acids: CASSPGPSGGHSYEQYF. The CDR3 DNA follows: TGTGCCAGCAGCCCGGGTCCTAGCGGGGGACATTCCTACGAGCAGTACTTC. The genes are TRBV5-6 and TRBJ2-7, with 10 bases fitting TRBD2. This CDR3 has 17 amino acids. Germline values: CDR1 SGHDT, CDR2 YYEEEE. V was clipped by 4 bases and J by 1 base; unmatched bases: 11. The full variable domain, in which reference TRBV5-6 and TRBJ2-7 provide the parts outside the CDR3, is DAGVTQSPTHLIKTRGQQVTLRCSPKSGHDTVSWYQQALGQGPQFIFQYYEEEERQRGNFPDRFSGHQFPNYSSELNVNALLLGDSALYLCASSPGPSGGHSYEQYFGPGTRLTVT.

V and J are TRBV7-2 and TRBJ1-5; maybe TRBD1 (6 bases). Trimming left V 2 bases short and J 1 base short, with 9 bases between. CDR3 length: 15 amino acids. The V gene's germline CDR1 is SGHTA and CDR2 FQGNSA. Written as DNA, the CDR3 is TGTGCCAGCAGCTTATCCGGACAGAGCAATCAGCCCCAGCATTTT. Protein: CASSLSGQSNQPQHF.

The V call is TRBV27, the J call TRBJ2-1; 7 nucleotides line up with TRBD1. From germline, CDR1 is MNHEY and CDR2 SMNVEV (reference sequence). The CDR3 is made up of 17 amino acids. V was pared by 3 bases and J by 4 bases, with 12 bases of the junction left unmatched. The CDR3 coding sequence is TGTGCCAGCAGTTTGTGGCGACAGGGCGGTGGGTACAATGAGCAGTTCTTC. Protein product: CASSLWRQGGGYNEQFF.

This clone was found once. Here the CDR3 reads CASSVSQIDTGELFF. The CDR3 DNA sequence: TGTGCCAGCAGCGTGAGCCAGATCGATACCGGGGAGCTGTTTTTT. The genes are TRBV9 and TRBJ2-2; D remains unclear. CDR1 and CDR2 from the germline V gene are SGDLS and YYNGEE. Trimming pared 2 bases from V and 5 bases from J, leaving 13 bases between. This CDR3 has 15 residues.

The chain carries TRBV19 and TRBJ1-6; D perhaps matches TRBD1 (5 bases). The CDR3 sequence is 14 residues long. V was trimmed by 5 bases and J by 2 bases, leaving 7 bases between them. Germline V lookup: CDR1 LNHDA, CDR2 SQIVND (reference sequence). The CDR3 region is CASSLDTYNSPLHF. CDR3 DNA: TGTGCCAGTAGTTTGGACACCTATAATTCACCCCTCCACTTT.

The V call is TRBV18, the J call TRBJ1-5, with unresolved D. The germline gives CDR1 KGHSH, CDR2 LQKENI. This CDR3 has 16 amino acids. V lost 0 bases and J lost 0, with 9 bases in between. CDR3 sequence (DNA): TGTGCCAGCTCACCACCTGGTGATCTTAGCAATCAGCCCCAGCATTTT. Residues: CASSPPGDLSNQPQHF.

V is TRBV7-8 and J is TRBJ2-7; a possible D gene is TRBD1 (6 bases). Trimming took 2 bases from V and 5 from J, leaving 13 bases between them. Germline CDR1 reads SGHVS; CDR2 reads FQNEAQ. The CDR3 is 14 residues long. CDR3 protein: CASSLPGELDEQYF. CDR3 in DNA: TGTGCCAGCAGCTTACCAGGGGAACTGGACGAGCAGTACTTC.

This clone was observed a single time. CDR3 protein: CAISGGTGPEKLFF. The CDR3 DNA reads TGTGCCATCAGTGGGGGGACAGGGCCTGAAAAACTGTTTTTT. The chain combines TRBV10-3 with TRBJ1-4, with 9 bases matching TRBD1. V dropped 4 bases and J dropped 7; count of bases not matched to a gene: 4. CDR3 size: 14 residues. The germline gives CDR1 ENHRY, CDR2 SYGVKD.

The CDR3 loop reads CASSRGSGARYNSPLHF. The CDR3 DNA reads as TGTGCCAGCAGCCGGGGATCAGGGGCTAGATATAATTCACCCCTCCACTTT. The V and J genes are TRBV3-1 (or the pseudogene TRBV3-2) and TRBJ1-6; D is perhaps TRBD1 (6 bases). Germline V gives CDR1 LGHDT, CDR2 YNNKEL (reference sequence). The CDR3 is 17 residues long. V was trimmed by 4 bases and J by 4 bases, leaving 17 bases between them.

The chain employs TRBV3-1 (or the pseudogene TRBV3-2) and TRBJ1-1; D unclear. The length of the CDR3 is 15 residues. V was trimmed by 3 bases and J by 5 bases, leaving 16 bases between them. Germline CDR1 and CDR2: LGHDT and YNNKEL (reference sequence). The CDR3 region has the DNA TGTGCCAGCAGCCATGGGGAGGTATCGGGGACTGAAGCTTTCTTT. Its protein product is CASSHGEVSGTEAFF.

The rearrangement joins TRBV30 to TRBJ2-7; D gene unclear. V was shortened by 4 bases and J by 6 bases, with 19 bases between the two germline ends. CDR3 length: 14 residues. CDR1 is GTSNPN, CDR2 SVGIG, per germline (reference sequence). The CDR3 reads CAWTDRRSSFEQYF. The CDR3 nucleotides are TGTGCCTGGACGGACCGGCGATCCTCTTTCGAGCAGTACTTC.

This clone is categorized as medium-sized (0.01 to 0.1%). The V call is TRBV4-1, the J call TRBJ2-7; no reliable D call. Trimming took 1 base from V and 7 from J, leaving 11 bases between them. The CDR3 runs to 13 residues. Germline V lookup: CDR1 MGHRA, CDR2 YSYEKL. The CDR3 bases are TGCGCCAGCAGCCAAGTCCGCGGTGCGGAGCAGTACTTC. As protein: CASSQVRGAEQYF.

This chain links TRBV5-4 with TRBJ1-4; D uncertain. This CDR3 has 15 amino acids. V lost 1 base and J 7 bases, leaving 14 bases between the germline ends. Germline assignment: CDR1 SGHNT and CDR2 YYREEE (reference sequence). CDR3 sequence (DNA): TGTGCCAGCAGCTTGTCCGGAGGGTCTCCTGAAAAACTGTTTTTT. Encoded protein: CASSLSGGSPEKLFF.

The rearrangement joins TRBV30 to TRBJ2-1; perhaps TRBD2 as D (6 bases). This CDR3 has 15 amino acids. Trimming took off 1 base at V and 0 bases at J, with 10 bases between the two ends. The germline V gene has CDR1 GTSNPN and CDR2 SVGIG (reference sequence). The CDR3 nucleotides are TGTGCCTGGAGTGACGGAGGGAGCTCCTACAATGAGCAGTTCTTC. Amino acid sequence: CAWSDGGSSYNEQFF.

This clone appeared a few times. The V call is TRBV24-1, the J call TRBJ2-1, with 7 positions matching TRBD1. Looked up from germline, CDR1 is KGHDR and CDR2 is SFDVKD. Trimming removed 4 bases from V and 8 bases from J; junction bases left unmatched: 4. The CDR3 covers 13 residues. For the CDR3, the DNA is TGTGCCACCAGTGAAGCAAGGGGGCATGAGCAGTTCTTC. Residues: CATSEARGHEQFF.

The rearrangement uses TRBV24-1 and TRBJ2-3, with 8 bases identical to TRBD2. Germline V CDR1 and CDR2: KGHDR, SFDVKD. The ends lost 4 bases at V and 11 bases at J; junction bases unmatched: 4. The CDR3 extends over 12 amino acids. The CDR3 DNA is TGTGCCACCAGTGAATTAGCGGGGAAGCAGTATTTT. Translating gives CATSELAGKQYF.

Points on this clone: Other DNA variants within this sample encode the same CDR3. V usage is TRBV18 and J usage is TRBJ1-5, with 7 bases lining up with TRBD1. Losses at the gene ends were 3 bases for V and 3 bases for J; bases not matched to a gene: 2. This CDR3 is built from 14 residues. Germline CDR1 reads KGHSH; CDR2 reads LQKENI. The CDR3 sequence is CASSPGQPNQPQHF. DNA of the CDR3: TGTGCCAGCTCACCGGGACAGCCCAATCAGCCCCAGCATTTT.

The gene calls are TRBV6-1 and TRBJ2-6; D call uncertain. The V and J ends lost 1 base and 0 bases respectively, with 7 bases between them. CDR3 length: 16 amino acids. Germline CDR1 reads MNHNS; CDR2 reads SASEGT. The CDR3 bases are TGTGCCAGCAGTGAAGTACGTGGCTCTGGGGCCAACGTCCTGACTTTC. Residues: CASSEVRGSGANVLTF.

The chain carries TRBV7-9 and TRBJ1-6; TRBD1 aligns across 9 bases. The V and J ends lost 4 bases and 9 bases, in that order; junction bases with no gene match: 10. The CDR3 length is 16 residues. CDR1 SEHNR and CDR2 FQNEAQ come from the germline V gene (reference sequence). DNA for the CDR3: TGTGCCAGCAGCTACTCTACAGGGGGCTATGGTTCACCCCTCCACTTT. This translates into CASSYSTGGYGSPLHF.

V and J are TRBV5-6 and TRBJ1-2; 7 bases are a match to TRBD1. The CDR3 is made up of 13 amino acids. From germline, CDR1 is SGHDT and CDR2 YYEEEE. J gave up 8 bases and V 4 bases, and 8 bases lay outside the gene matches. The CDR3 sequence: CASSPFTGVGYTF. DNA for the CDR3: TGTGCCAGCAGCCCCTTCACAGGGGTCGGCTACACCTTC.

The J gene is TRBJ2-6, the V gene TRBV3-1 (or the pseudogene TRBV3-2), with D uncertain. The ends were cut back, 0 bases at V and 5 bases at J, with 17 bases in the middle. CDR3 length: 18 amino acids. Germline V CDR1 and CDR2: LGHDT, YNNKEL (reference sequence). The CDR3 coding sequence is TGTGCCAGCAGCCAAGATCGGGTAAGCTCCTTTAGGGCCAACGTCCTGACTTTC. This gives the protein CASSQDRVSSFRANVLTF.

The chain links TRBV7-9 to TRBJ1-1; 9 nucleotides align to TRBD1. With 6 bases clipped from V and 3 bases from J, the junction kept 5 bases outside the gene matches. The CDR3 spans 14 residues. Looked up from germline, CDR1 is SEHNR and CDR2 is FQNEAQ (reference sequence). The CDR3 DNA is TGTGCCAGCAGTCGATGGACAGGGGACACTGAAGCTTTCTTT. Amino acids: CASSRWTGDTEAFF. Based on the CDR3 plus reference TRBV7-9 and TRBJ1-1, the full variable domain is DTGVSQNPRHKITKRGQNVTFRCDPISEHNRLYWYRQTLGQGPEFLTYFQNEAQLEKSRLLSDRFSAERPKGSFSTLEIQRTEQGDSAMYLCASSRWTGDTEAFFGQGTRLTVV.

CDR3 sequence reads: CASSLDWTSGNTIYF. The CDR3 DNA is TGCGCCAGCAGCTTAGACTGGACCTCTGGAAACACCATATATTTT. This rearrangement joins TRBV5-1 to TRBJ1-3; D unresolved. Trimming cost V 2 bases and J 0 bases, with 9 bases left between them. Germline-derived CDR1 and CDR2 are SGHRS and YFSETQ. This CDR3 contains 15 residues.